These T cell receptor beta chains were read from a single sample in a study of T-cell reconstitution after alpha-beta-depleted transplantation in children. TCRdb reprocessed the PCR reads via MiXCR and lists one record per CDR3 protein. The table has 250,000 to 350,000 distinct CDR3 sequences, roughly 9.5% seen once. Sequenced here: PBMCs from the stem cell graft donor, sampled from the stem cell graft. The receptor set was obtained from a human donor who donated a stem cell graft to a child with SCID. The CDR3 runs from the conserved cysteine through the conserved F or W. The D gene is left open where the match is weak. Rows may omit the clone size; those that give it use once, few, many or a size class.

D: -; size: -; V: TRBV7-9; J: TRBJ2-5; CDR3: CASTEWRETQYF; DNA: TGTGCCAGTACGGAGTGGAGGGAGACCCAGTACTTC
D: TRBD2; size: few; V: TRBV11-1; J: TRBJ2-5; CDR3: CASSLNLAVETQYF; DNA: TGTGCCAGCAGCTTAAACCTAGCGGTGGAGACCCAGTACTTC
D: -; size: few; V: TRBV19; J: TRBJ1-5; CDR3: CATRVGNQPQHF; DNA: TGTGCCACCCGGGTTGGTAATCAGCCCCAGCATTTT
D: -; size: many; V: TRBV5-1; J: TRBJ1-1; CDR3: CASSYPGGGGDTEAFF; DNA: TGCGCCAGCAGCTACCCCGGAGGGGGGGGGGACACTGAAGCTTTCTTT
D: -; size: -; V: TRBV11-1; J: TRBJ2-6; CDR3: CASSLAGLDVLTF; DNA: TGTGCCAGCAGCTTAGCAGGGCTGGACGTCCTGACTTTC
D: -; size: -; V: TRBV5-1; J: TRBJ2-2; CDR3: CASSSSGYTGELFF; DNA: TGCGCCAGCAGCTCTTCGGGCTACACCGGGGAGCTGTTTTTT
D: TRBD1; size: few; V: TRBV20-1; J: TRBJ2-1; CDR3: CSARPGTGYNEQFF; DNA: TGCAGTGCTAGGCCCGGGACAGGCTACAATGAGCAGTTCTTC
D: TRBD1; size: -; V: TRBV28; J: TRBJ1-2; CDR3: CASSLPLGQATIYGYTF; DNA: TGTGCCAGCAGTTTACCCCTCGGACAGGCAACAATCTATGGCTACACCTTC
D: -; size: few; V: TRBV5-1; J: TRBJ2-5; CDR3: CASSQTEETQYF; DNA: TGCGCCAGCAGCCAAACTGAAGAGACCCAGTACTTC
D: -; size: few; V: TRBV9; J: TRBJ2-2; CDR3: CASSITGNTGELFF; DNA: TGTGCCAGCAGCATAACAGGGAACACCGGGGAGCTGTTTTTT
D: -; size: -; V: TRBV25-1; J: TRBJ2-3; CDR3: CASSQRLVGRDTQYF; DNA: TGTGCCAGCAGTCAACGATTGGTAGGGAGAGATACGCAGTATTTT
D: TRBD2; size: few; V: TRBV9; J: TRBJ2-3; CDR3: CASSLSGNPSTDTQYF; DNA: TGTGCCAGCAGCCTTAGCGGGAATCCTAGCACAGATACGCAGTATTTT
D: -; size: few; V: TRBV12-5; J: TRBJ2-1; CDR3: CASGLSPPANEQFF; DNA: TGTGCTAGTGGTTTGTCCCCCCCCGCCAATGAGCAGTTCTTC
D: TRBD2; size: -; V: TRBV2; J: TRBJ2-1; CDR3: CASSSFRTSGDNEQFF; DNA: TGTGCCAGCAGTTCGTTTCGGACTAGCGGGGACAATGAGCAGTTCTTC
D: -; size: few; V: TRBV20-1; J: TRBJ2-3; CDR3: CSALAPLGNTDTQYF; DNA: TGCAGTGCCCTCGCCCCTCTAGGAAACACAGATACGCAGTATTTT
D: -; size: -; V: TRBV5-1; J: TRBJ2-7; CDR3: CASGPSEGVHEQYF; DNA: TGCGCCAGCGGCCCATCGGAAGGAGTCCACGAGCAGTACTTC
D: TRBD1; size: -; V: TRBV3-1; J: TRBJ1-4; CDR3: CASSRGTGANEKLFF; DNA: TGTGCCAGCAGCCGGGGGACAGGGGCTAATGAAAAACTGTTTTTT
D: -; size: -; V: TRBV20-1; J: TRBJ2-7; CDR3: CSAMWQSSYEQYF; DNA: TGCAGTGCTATGTGGCAGTCGTCCTACGAGCAGTACTTC
D: -; size: -; V: TRBV24-1; J: TRBJ2-3; CDR3: CATSESGSWGTDTQYF; DNA: TGTGCCACCAGTGAGTCGGGGAGCTGGGGTACAGATACGCAGTATTTT
D: -; size: many; V: TRBV7-9; J: TRBJ1-1; CDR3: CASSLGSGNTEAFF; DNA: TGTGCCAGCAGCTTAGGCTCAGGGAACACTGAAGCTTTCTTT
D: -; size: few; V: TRBV7-2; J: TRBJ2-3; CDR3: CASSLEARNTDTQYF; DNA: TGTGCCAGCAGCTTAGAAGCGAGGAACACAGATACGCAGTATTTT
D: TRBD1; size: few; V: TRBV5-1; J: TRBJ2-7; CDR3: CASSLGGDRGVYEQYF; DNA: TGCGCCAGCAGCTTGGGGGGGGACAGGGGTGTCTACGAGCAGTACTTC
D: TRBD1; size: few; V: TRBV5-6; J: TRBJ1-1; CDR3: CASSFGTDTEAFF; DNA: TGTGCCAGCAGCTTCGGGACAGACACTGAAGCTTTCTTT
D: -; size: many; V: TRBV6-1; J: TRBJ2-3; CDR3: CASRGEGLRDTQYF; DNA: TGTGCCAGCAGGGGAGAAGGCCTACGGGATACGCAGTATTTT